This T cell receptor (beta chain) is from a study of blood T cell repertoires in COVID-19. Turning to the study itself: Samples taken during acute and convalescent COVID-19 were collected in the United States, Italy and Spain. Sources were T cells, B-cell-depleted T cells, or PBMCs; the material itself was cDNA or gDNA.

In the original processing: Researchers report that nucleated cell counts were estimated from reference gene primer amplification. The data were produced by immunoSEQ multiplex PCR, yet TCRdb's version contains in-frame clones alone and is incomplete. V and J calls and clone size come straight from that table; D and trimming were deduced from the DNA. The sample lists 99,000 or so clones; 65% to 90% were seen once. This clone was observed once. CDR1 is LNHDA and CDR2 is SQIVND in the germline V gene (reference sequence). V dropped 8 bases and J dropped 8 bases, with 21 bases sitting between them. The CDR3 contains 14 residues.

The sample was peripheral blood. The source of this sequence is a man older than 75 with acute or convalescent COVID-19. This chain links TRBV19 with TRBJ1-1; unclear D gene. The CDR3 DNA sequence: TGTGCCAGTCATTACCGGGCCCGAGGGTCGGAAGCTTTCTTT. Translated: CASHYRARGSEAFF.